These 32 T cell receptor beta chains share one sample of origin, sequenced in a study of T cell repertoires in cytomegalovirus infection. TCRdb itself ran the reads through MiXCR, one entry per CDR3 protein. Found here are roughly 800,000 distinct CDR3 sequences, 25% to 30% of them singletons; the top ten hold around 13%. No antigens are known for them. The source was cultured CD8+ T cells from PBMCs, collected from culture after CMV antigen stimulation. The receptors were gathered from a human donor in good health (CMV status not recorded). Some clones in this sample may be carry-over from other donors' samples.

This clonotype has just one count. The CDR3 region is CSARGSVGLNTEAFF. The CDR3 nucleotides are TGCAGTGCTAGAGGCTCGGTAGGGTTGAACACTGAAGCTTTCTTT. The V and J genes are TRBV20-1 and TRBJ1-1; D is unclear. V lost 1 base and J lost 0, with 12 bases in between. CDR3 size: 15 residues. The germline gives CDR1 DFQATT, CDR2 SNEGSKA (reference sequence).

The chain combines TRBV19 with TRBJ2-1; tentative D call: TRBD2 (6 bases). Germline V CDR1 and CDR2: LNHDA, SQIVND (reference sequence). V lost 7 bases and J lost 5, with 12 bases in between. The CDR3 sequence is 13 residues long. CDR3 bases: TGTGCCAGTAAGAGGCGGGGTGACAATGAGCAGTTCTTC. Its translation is CASKRRGDNEQFF. Variable domain in full (rest from reference TRBV19 and TRBJ2-1): DGGITQSPKYLFRKEGQNVTLSCEQNLNHDAMYWYRQDPGQGLRLIYYSQIVNDFQKGDIAEGYSVSREKKESFPLTVTSAQKNPTAFYLCASKRRGDNEQFFGPGTRLTVL.

This clonotype was seen a handful of times. V usage is TRBV28 and J usage is TRBJ2-5, with TRBD2 identical over 13 bases. The germline V gene has CDR1 MDHEN and CDR2 SYDVKM. V dropped 1 base and J dropped 3; count of bases not matched to a gene: 5. The CDR3 contains 17 residues. Written as DNA, the CDR3 is TGTGCCAGCAGTTTATCGGGACTAGCGGGGCCTGAAGAGACCCAGTACTTC. As protein: CASSLSGLAGPEETQYF.

The CDR3 region is CASHGQNNEKLFF. CDR3 bases: TGTGCCAGCCACGGACAGAATAATGAAAAACTGTTTTTT. The chain uses TRBV6-2 or TRBV6-3 and TRBJ1-4; D is possibly TRBD1 (6 bases). Germline CDR1 and CDR2: MNHEY and SVGEGT. V was trimmed by 8 bases and J by 4 bases, leaving 11 bases between them. The CDR3 is made up of 13 amino acids.

The chain recombines TRBV7-6 with TRBJ1-4; D uncertain. Germline V lookup: CDR1 SGHVS, CDR2 FNYEAQ. The V gene lost 5 bases and the J gene lost 7 bases, with 14 bases spanning the gap. This CDR3 is built from 14 residues. The CDR3 sequence is CASSLRRSPEKLFF. The DNA for the CDR3 is TGTGCCAGCAGCCTCCGGCGAAGCCCTGAAAAACTGTTTTTT.

This clonotype came up a few times. The chain couples TRBV6-1 to TRBJ1-3; D call uncertain. The germline CDR1 and CDR2 sequences are MNHNS and SASEGT. V shed 4 bases and J shed 0 bases, with 10 bases lying between them. There are 15 residues in the CDR3. The CDR3 reads CASSAYSFSGNTIYF. As DNA, the CDR3 is TGTGCCAGCAGTGCTTACAGCTTCTCTGGAAACACCATATATTTT.

The chain uses TRBV20-1 and TRBJ1-1; possibly TRBD1 for D (6 bases). CDR1 is DFQATT, CDR2 SNEGSKA, per germline (reference sequence). With 0 bases removed from V and 2 bases from J, the gap between germline ends came to 16 bases. CDR3 size: 16 residues. The CDR3 loop is CSARDLTGPFNTEAFF. The CDR3 DNA reads as TGCAGTGCTAGAGATCTGACAGGCCCCTTTAACACTGAAGCTTTCTTT.

This clonotype showed up many times. The J gene is TRBJ2-1, the V gene TRBV7-6; TRBD2 is a possible D gene (5 bases). Trimming removed 1 base at V and 5 bases at J, with 6 bases between. CDR3 length: 13 amino acids. From germline, CDR1 is SGHVS and CDR2 FNYEAQ. Written as DNA, the CDR3 is TGTGCCAGCAGCTTAGGGGAGAACAATGAGCAGTTCTTC. Encoded protein: CASSLGENNEQFF.

The chain combines TRBV7-9 with TRBJ1-3; 10 bases match TRBD1. V shed 5 bases and J 7 bases; nucleotides not matched to a gene: 11. CDR1 and CDR2 from the germline V gene are SEHNR and FQNEAQ (reference sequence). This CDR3 is built from 16 residues. CDR3 in DNA: TGTGCCAGCAGCCCCTCCGGGACAGGGGTAGAGAACACCATATATTTT. It is translated as CASSPSGTGVENTIYF.

The chain couples TRBV5-4 to TRBJ1-1; maybe TRBD1 (5 bases). The V end lost 4 bases, the J end lost 0 bases, and 10 bases lay between the germline ends. Germline V lookup: CDR1 SGHNT, CDR2 YYREEE (reference sequence). This CDR3 has 14 amino acids. Here the CDR3 reads CASSGIQVNTEAFF. The CDR3 DNA reads TGTGCCAGCAGCGGAATACAGGTGAACACTGAAGCTTTCTTT.

This clonotype showed up just a few times. The chain uses TRBV6-5 and TRBJ1-4; 8 bases map to TRBD1. The germline V gene has CDR1 MNHEY and CDR2 SVGAGI. CDR3 length: 15 amino acids. V trimming: 2 bases; J trimming: 1 base; junction bases outside the gene matches: 0. CDR3 amino acids: CASSYGQGTNEKLFF. CDR3 nucleotide sequence: TGTGCCAGCAGTTACGGACAGGGAACTAATGAAAAACTGTTTTTT.

The sample holds many counts of this clonotype. CDR3 sequence reads: CASSPGLSYEQYV. CDR3 sequence (DNA): TGTGCCAGCAGCCCGGGACTTTCCTACGAGCAGTACGTC. The chain uses TRBV7-6 and TRBJ2-7; tentative D call: TRBD2 (6 bases). Germline V gene sequence: CDR1 SGHVS, CDR2 FNYEAQ. Trimming took off 5 bases at V and 1 base at J, with 9 bases between the two ends. CDR3 length: 13 residues.

This clonotype was observed a few times. The V gene is TRBV6-5, the J gene TRBJ2-2; 7 bases fit TRBD1. CDR3 length equals 15 residues. J was trimmed by 8 bases and V by 2 bases; bases with no gene match: 8. The germline V gene encodes CDR1 MNHEY and CDR2 SVGAGI. CDR3 loop: CASSYLTGSTGELFF. The CDR3 DNA reads TGTGCCAGCAGTTACCTGACAGGGTCAACTGGGGAGCTGTTTTTT.

In this sample, this clonotype turned up a few times. The genes are TRBV2 and TRBJ1-2; possible D gene TRBD1, 5 bases. V was shortened by 11 bases and J by 8 bases, with 18 bases between the two germline ends. This CDR3 is 12 amino acids long. The germline CDR1 and CDR2 sequences are SNHLY and FYNNEI. The CDR3 DNA is TGTGCCTTCCAGATAGGGGTTTTGGGCTACACCTTC. It encodes CAFQIGVLGYTF.

There are a few counts of this clonotype. The rearrangement joins TRBV6-6 to TRBJ2-1, with 12 positions matching TRBD2. The CDR3 has 16 amino acids. V gave up 5 bases and J gave up 4 bases; unmatched junction bases: 6. The germline V gene encodes CDR1 MNHNY and CDR2 SVGAGI (reference sequence). The CDR3 reads CASSPSLAGGYNEQFF. For the CDR3, the DNA is TGTGCCAGCAGTCCGTCCCTAGCGGGGGGGTACAATGAGCAGTTCTTC.

The V and J genes are TRBV6-1 and TRBJ2-7; D may be TRBD1 (5 bases). The V gene lost 1 base and the J gene lost 1 base, with 14 bases spanning the gap. The CDR3 spans 16 residues. Germline CDR1 reads MNHNS; CDR2 reads SASEGT. The CDR3 coding sequence is TGTGCCAGCAGTGAAGACGTCAGGGTAGTTTCCTACGAGCAGTACTTC. It is translated as CASSEDVRVVSYEQYF.

Only a few counts were recorded for this clonotype. The rearrangement joins TRBV7-6 to TRBJ1-5; possible D gene TRBD1, 5 bases. The CDR3 extends over 18 amino acids. Trimming removed 4 bases from V and 4 bases from J, with 23 bases in between. Germline V CDR1 and CDR2: SGHVS, FNYEAQ. CDR3 sequence reads: CASSWTRDDPLRNQPQHF. CDR3 bases: TGTGCCAGCAGCTGGACCCGGGACGACCCTTTGAGGAATCAGCCCCAGCATTTT.

J is TRBJ2-1 and V is TRBV7-6; D is ambiguous. V shed 2 bases and J shed 8 bases, with 13 bases lying between them. The V gene's germline CDR1 is SGHVS and CDR2 FNYEAQ. The CDR3 has 14 residues. CDR3 nucleotides: TGTGCCAGCAGCTTACAGTTTGGGGTTCATGAGCAGTTCTTC. This gives the protein CASSLQFGVHEQFF.

CDR3 region: CASRPRGRDYEQYF. As DNA, the CDR3 is TGTGCCAGCAGACCACGGGGGAGGGACTACGAGCAGTACTTC. The chain links TRBV7-9 to TRBJ2-7, with TRBD2 identical over 7 bases. The V and J ends lost 6 bases and 3 bases, in that order; junction bases with no gene match: 8. The germline V gene encodes CDR1 SEHNR and CDR2 FQNEAQ (reference sequence). This CDR3 comprises 14 residues.

This clonotype was recorded many times. The chain joins TRBV6-6 to TRBJ1-3, with 7 bases fitting TRBD1. The CDR3 is 16 amino acids. Germline loops: CDR1 MNHNY, CDR2 SVGAGI (reference sequence). J was trimmed by 0 bases and V by 2 bases; bases with no gene match: 4. This chain's CDR3 is CASSYPTGSSGNTIYF. DNA of the CDR3: TGTGCCAGCAGTTACCCGACAGGGTCCTCTGGAAACACCATATATTTT.

This clonotype came up many times. V is TRBV7-6 and J is TRBJ2-1, with 8 bases aligning to TRBD2. The germline V gene has CDR1 SGHVS and CDR2 FNYEAQ. V lost 6 bases and J lost 6; bases outside the gene matches: 4. This CDR3 contains 13 residues. The CDR3, as DNA: TGTGCCAGCAGACCCGGGGGGGGCAATGAGCAGTTCTTC. It encodes CASRPGGGNEQFF.

This clonotype was observed many times. The genes are TRBV7-9 and TRBJ2-5; D gene uncertain. CDR3 length: 12 amino acids. Trimming shortened V by 4 bases and J by 4 bases, and 7 bases separated the two germline ends. Germline loops: CDR1 SEHNR, CDR2 FQNEAQ (reference sequence). The CDR3 bases are TGTGCCAGCAGCTGGTCCTCAGAGACCCAGTACTTC. This translates into CASSWSSETQYF.

V is TRBV7-2 and J is TRBJ1-1, with D possibly being TRBD1 (5 bases). Looked up from germline, CDR1 is SGHTA and CDR2 is FQGNSA. The ends were cut back, 1 base at V and 12 bases at J, with 9 bases in the middle. This CDR3 contains 11 residues. CDR3 sequence reads: CASSLGGASFF. CDR3 bases: TGTGCCAGCAGCTTAGGGGGCGCGTCTTTCTTT.

This clonotype was seen a few times. The J gene is TRBJ2-2, the V gene TRBV29-1; maybe TRBD1 (7 bases). The V and J ends lost 6 bases and 3 bases respectively, with 14 bases between them. This CDR3 comprises 14 residues. Germline assignment: CDR1 SQVTM and CDR2 ANQGSEA. This chain's CDR3 is CSVPGGPDTGELFF. DNA of the CDR3: TGCAGCGTGCCAGGGGGGCCAGACACCGGGGAGCTGTTTTTT.

V and J are TRBV7-3 and TRBJ1-2; D possibly corresponds to TRBD1 (5 bases). Trimming pared 1 base from V and 2 bases from J, leaving 20 bases between. Per the germline V gene, CDR1 is SGHTA and CDR2 is FQGTGA. The CDR3 is made up of 18 amino acids. This chain's CDR3 is CASSLNWGQRGENYGYTF. Here the CDR3 DNA reads TGTGCCAGCAGCTTAAATTGGGGCCAGAGAGGGGAAAACTATGGCTACACCTTC. Using reference TRBV7-3 and TRBJ1-2 for the parts outside the CDR3, the full variable domain is GAGVSQTPSNKVTEKGKYVELRCDPISGHTALYWYRQSLGQGPEFLIYFQGTGAADDSGLPNDRFFAVRPEGSVSTLKIQRTERGDSAVYLCASSLNWGQRGENYGYTFGSGTRLTVV.

This clonotype was seen many times. The chain couples TRBV4-1 to TRBJ2-2, with D uncertain. V dropped 1 base and J dropped 7 bases, with 19 bases sitting between them. CDR3 length: 17 residues. Germline-derived CDR1 and CDR2 are MGHRA and YSYEKL. CDR3 sequence reads: CASSQAGVTFVSGELFF. The CDR3 nucleotides are TGCGCCAGCAGCCAAGCAGGCGTAACTTTTGTGAGCGGGGAGCTGTTTTTT.

In its sample, this clonotype was seen a few times. The rearrangement joins TRBV7-8 to TRBJ1-5, with D tentatively TRBD1 (5 bases). V was shortened by 4 bases and J by 9 bases, with 28 bases between the two germline ends. This CDR3 has 18 residues. Germline V CDR1 and CDR2: SGHVS, FQNEAQ. CDR3 amino acids: CASSSLPRDLADRWPQHF. In DNA, the CDR3 is TGTGCCAGCAGCTCCCTCCCCCGGGACTTAGCTGATCGGTGGCCCCAGCATTTT.

This sequence joins TRBV27 and TRBJ2-5; no definite D call. Germline CDR1 MNHEY, CDR2 SMNVEV (reference sequence). The CDR3 is 14 residues long. Trimming left V 1 base short and J 2 bases short, with 8 bases between. CDR3 protein: CASSLLGTQETQYF. The DNA for the CDR3 is TGTGCCAGCAGTTTATTGGGTACGCAAGAGACCCAGTACTTC.

This clonotype was seen many times. This sequence joins TRBV11-1 and TRBJ2-6; tentative D call: TRBD1 (6 bases). Germline V gene lookup returns CDR1 SGHAT and CDR2 FQDESV (reference sequence). Trimming cost V 7 bases and J 1 base, with 14 bases left between them. This CDR3 has 16 amino acids. The CDR3 bases are TGTGCCAGCAAATTAGGCCAGGGGTCTGGGGCCAACGTCCTGACTTTC. Translated, it gives CASKLGQGSGANVLTF.

The genes are TRBV27 and TRBJ2-5; D may be TRBD1 or TRBD2 (5 bases each). CDR1 is MNHEY, CDR2 SMNVEV, per germline (reference sequence). This CDR3 spans 17 amino acids. The V and J ends lost 4 bases and 0 bases respectively, with 18 bases between them. This chain's CDR3 is CASSWGPNGVYQETQYF. Written as DNA, the CDR3 is TGTGCCAGCAGTTGGGGACCTAACGGAGTGTACCAAGAGACCCAGTACTTC.

The V gene is TRBV12-3 or TRBV12-4, the J gene TRBJ2-7; no firm D call. The length of the CDR3 is 11 residues. The V gene lost 4 bases and the J gene lost 5 bases, with 6 bases spanning the gap. CDR3 loop: CASSYVDEQYV. The CDR3 nucleotides read TGTGCCAGCAGTTATGTCGACGAGCAGTACGTC.

The chain has TRBV7-4 and TRBJ2-2; a weak D match, TRBD1 (5 bases). The CDR3 covers 14 residues. Looked up from germline, CDR1 is SGHVT and CDR2 is SQSDAQ. V lost 5 bases and J 3 bases, leaving 10 bases between the germline ends. The CDR3 is CASSPPTDTGELFF. In DNA, the CDR3 is TGTGCCAGCAGCCCCCCGACAGACACCGGGGAGCTGTTTTTT. Filled out from reference TRBV7-4 and TRBJ2-2, the complete variable domain reads GAGVSQSPRYKVAKRGRDVALRCDSISGHVTLYWYRQTLGQGSEVLTYSQSDAQRDKSGRPSGRFSAERPERSVSTLKIQRTEQGDSAVYLCASSPPTDTGELFFGEGSRLTVL.